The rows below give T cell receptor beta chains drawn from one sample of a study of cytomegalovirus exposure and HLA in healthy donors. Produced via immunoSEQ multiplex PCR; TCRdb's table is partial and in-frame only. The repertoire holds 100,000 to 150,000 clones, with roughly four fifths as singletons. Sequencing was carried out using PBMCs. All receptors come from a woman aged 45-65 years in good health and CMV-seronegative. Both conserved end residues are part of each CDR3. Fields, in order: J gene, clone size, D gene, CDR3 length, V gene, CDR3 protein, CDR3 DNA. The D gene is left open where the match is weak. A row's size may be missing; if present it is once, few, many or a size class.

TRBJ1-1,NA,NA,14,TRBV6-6,CASSYRGLDTEAFF,TGTGCCAGCAGTTATAGGGGATTGGACACTGAAGCTTTCTTT
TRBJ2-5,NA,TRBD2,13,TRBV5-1,CASSAGVGETQYF,TGCGCCAGCAGCGCGGGAGTTGGGGAGACCCAGTACTTC
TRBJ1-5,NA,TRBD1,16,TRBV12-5,CASGPGQGLDNQPQNF,TGTGCTAGTGGCCCAGGACAGGGATTGGATAATCAGCCCCAGAATTTT
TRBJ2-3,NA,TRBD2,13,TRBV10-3,CAITRWEGDTQYF,TGTGCCATCACCAGATGGGAGGGGGATACGCAGTATTTT
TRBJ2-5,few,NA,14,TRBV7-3,CASSLTGRGETQYF,TGTGCCAGCAGCTTAACGGGCAGGGGAGAGACCCAGTACTTC
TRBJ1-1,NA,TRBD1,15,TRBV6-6,CASSELWTGDTEAFF,TGTGCCAGCAGTGAGCTTTGGACAGGGGACACTGAAGCTTTCTTT
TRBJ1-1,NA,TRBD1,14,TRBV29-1,CSVDDTGGECEAFF,TGCAGCGTTGACGATACAGGGGGAGAGTGTGAAGCTTTCTTT
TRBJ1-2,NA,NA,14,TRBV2,CASSPLSFNYGYTF,TGTGCCAGCAGTCCACTATCTTTTAACTATGGCTACACCTTC
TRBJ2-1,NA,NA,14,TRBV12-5,CASGPGTAYNEQFF,TGTGCTAGTGGTCCCGGGACTGCTTACAATGAGCAGTTCTTC
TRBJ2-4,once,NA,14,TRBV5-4,CASSLGSAKNIQYF,TGTGCCAGCAGCTTGGGGAGTGCCAAAAACATTCAGTACTTC